This T cell receptor beta chain appears in the sequencing data of a study of blood T cell repertoires in COVID-19. As for the study in general: The study drew acute and convalescent COVID-19 samples from the United States, Italy and Spain. The cDNA or gDNA used as material had been derived from T cells, B-cell-depleted T cells, or PBMCs.

In the source study's methods: Scientists estimated how many nucleated cells there were by amplifying reference gene primers. TCRdb's table, derived via immunoSEQ multiplex PCR, lists solely in-frame clones and lacks some. Clonal size and the V and J genes are those of that table, whereas D and trimming came from the DNA. The sample gives 100,000 to 150,000 clones, about 88% of which show up once; approximately 18% is in the top ten. The sample holds one count of this clone. The source is an elderly woman with acute or convalescent COVID-19. Sample: peripheral blood.

The CDR3 coding sequence is TGTGCCAGCAGTCGCTTGACAGGGTATAGCAGCTATGGCTACACCTTC. Protein product: CASSRLTGYSSYGYTF. The chain carries TRBV27 and TRBJ1-2, with 7 nucleotides matching TRBD1. The trim removed 5 bases at V and 4 bases at J, leaving 13 bases unmatched. This CDR3 spans 16 amino acids. Germline V gene sequence: CDR1 MNHEY, CDR2 SMNVEV (reference sequence).